This entry lists 10 T cell receptor beta chains sequenced from one sample in a study of T cells in Graves' hyperthyroidism and ophthalmopathy. Amplification yielded TCR beta CDR3 regions, with RNA transcripts as the source. The primer set for the first-round RT-PCR of the TCR CDR3 was HTBI. Each CDR3 protein is one row after TCRdb ran MiXCR on the multiplex PCR reads. The table has more than 550,000 distinct CDR3 sequences, 17% seen once; the top ten hold roughly 15%. The sequencing input was blood. These receptors originate from a man aged 45-60 years with Graves' hyperthyroidism.

This clonotype has just a few counts. This chain uses TRBV30 with TRBJ2-7; 11 bases fit TRBD1. The CDR3 covers 14 residues. CDR1 GTSNPN and CDR2 SVGIG come from the germline V gene (reference sequence). J was trimmed by 4 bases and V by 4 bases; bases with no gene match: 6. CDR3 sequence (DNA): TGTGCCTGGACCCTCGGGACAGGGGGTTACGAGCAGTACTTC. Amino acid sequence: CAWTLGTGGYEQYF.

The V and J genes are TRBV14 and TRBJ1-2; D unresolved. The CDR3 is 13 residues long. Germline CDR1 and CDR2: SGHDN and FVKESK. The V end was cut by 1 base, the J end by 8 bases, with 11 bases between. The CDR3 region is CASSQVTHGGYTF. CDR3 bases: TGTGCCAGCAGCCAAGTAACCCATGGAGGCTACACCTTC. Supplemented by reference TRBV14 and TRBJ1-2, the full variable domain reads EAGVTQFPSHSVIEKGQTVTLRCDPISGHDNLYWYRRVMGKEIKFLLHFVKESKQDESGMPNNRFLAERTGGTYSTLKVQPAELEDSGVYFCASSQVTHGGYTFGSGTRLTVV.

This clonotype came up a few times. This sequence joins TRBV5-1 and TRBJ1-4; 9 bases map to TRBD1. The germline V gene has CDR1 SGHRS and CDR2 YFSETQ. V gave up 0 bases and J gave up 6 bases; unmatched junction bases: 3. This CDR3 region has 15 residues. The CDR3 region is CASSLAGQGYEKLFF. CDR3 DNA: TGCGCCAGCAGCTTGGCGGGACAGGGCTATGAAAAACTGTTTTTT.

This clonotype has only a few counts. CDR3 sequence: CATSDGGLAGEFDEQFF. The DNA of the CDR3 is TGTGCCACCAGTGATGGTGGACTAGCGGGAGAATTTGATGAGCAGTTCTTC. This sequence joins TRBV24-1 and TRBJ2-1; 13 bases match TRBD2. The CDR3 extends over 17 amino acids. The V gene's germline CDR1 is KGHDR and CDR2 SFDVKD. With 3 bases clipped from V and 8 bases from J, the junction kept 9 bases outside the gene matches.

This clonotype was detected ten times or more. The chain uses TRBV20-1 and TRBJ2-7, with 9 positions matching TRBD2. Looked up from germline, CDR1 is DFQATT and CDR2 is SNEGSKA (reference sequence). V was clipped by 3 bases and J by 6 bases; unmatched bases: 12. This CDR3 has 15 amino acids. CDR3: CSARSRVSGRSEQYF. The CDR3 region has the DNA TGCAGTGCTAGGTCCCGAGTAAGCGGGAGGAGCGAGCAGTACTTC.

This clonotype was found many times. This chain uses TRBV28 with TRBJ1-5, with D perhaps TRBD1 (6 bases). Germline-derived CDR1 and CDR2 are MDHEN and SYDVKM. V gave up 4 bases and J gave up 9 bases, with 13 bases separating them. The length of the CDR3 is 13 residues. DNA for the CDR3: TGTGCCAGCAGTTCCGTCCGACAGGCGCCCCAGCATTTT. This codes for CASSSVRQAPQHF. The whole variable domain, remainder taken from reference TRBV28 and TRBJ1-5, is DVKVTQSSRYLVKRTGEKVFLECVQDMDHENMFWYRQDPGLGLRLIYFSYDVKMKEKGDIPEGYSVSREKKERFSLILESASTNQTSMYLCASSSVRQAPQHFGDGTRLSIL.

In regard to this clonotype: A much larger clone lies one base from this, so it may be a read error. The chain is built from TRBV20-1 and TRBJ2-3; perhaps TRBD2 as D (6 bases). Germline lookup yields CDR1 DFQATT and CDR2 SNEGSKA (reference sequence). This CDR3 has 19 residues. V lost 7 bases and J 3 bases, leaving 32 bases between the germline ends. CDR3: CSVRGGGRELLGSTDTQYF. CDR3 in DNA: TGCAGTGTCCGAGGTGGGGGTCGGGAGTTGTTGGGATCGACAGATACGCAGTATTTT.

Turning to this clonotype: A single base separates this from a much larger clone, so it may be a read error. The chain carries TRBV12-3 or TRBV12-4 and TRBJ1-1; D might be TRBD1 (6 bases). The CDR3 has 12 residues. The CDR3, as DNA: TGTGCCGGCAGTTTACGAACAGGGATAGCTTTCTTT. The encoded protein is CAGSLRTGIAFF.

This clonotype was recorded at least ten times. This chain links TRBV7-2 with TRBJ2-7; 15 nucleotides align to TRBD2. The germline CDR1 and CDR2 sequences are SGHTA and FQGNSA. This CDR3 region has 15 residues. Germline trimming cut 4 bases from V and 7 bases from J; bases unmatched to any gene: 5. The chain's CDR3 is CASSSGLAGGREQYF. The CDR3 DNA follows: TGTGCCAGCAGCTCGGGACTAGCGGGAGGCAGGGAGCAGTACTTC.

There are many counts of this clonotype. The CDR3 spells CASSLGTLGDPDTQYF. The CDR3 DNA follows: TGCGCCAGCAGCCTCGGGACTTTAGGGGACCCAGATACGCAGTATTTT. This sequence joins TRBV5-1 and TRBJ2-3, with D perhaps matching TRBD2 (6 bases). CDR3 size: 16 residues. Per germline, CDR1 SGHRS and CDR2 YFSETQ. V gave up 4 bases and J gave up 4 bases, with 19 bases separating them.